This T cell receptor (beta chain) is drawn from a study of human T cells and chemical hapten exposure. Turning to the study itself: The patient population, which was mostly female, had alopecia areata, totalis or universalis.

The time point is: patch test 3, about 24 weeks after DPC sensitization. Sample treatment: therapeutic diphenylcyclopropenone sensitization with weekly scalp DPC. Individual cDNA molecules received unique molecular identifiers in the library. Each CDR3 protein gets one entry after TCRdb re-called the RACE reads with MiXCR. Among about 84,000 distinct CDR3 sequences listed, 11% were seen once. The sequenced sample was whole blood, obtained in connection with sensitization to the hapten diphenylcyclopropenone (DPC). The sequence was obtained from a woman aged 45 to 65 with alopecia areata. Some clones in this sample may be carry-over from other donors' samples.

The CDR3 DNA is TGCAGCGTTGTTGTAGGGGGGACAGGACCCTCGAATGAGCAGTTCTTC. As protein: CSVVVGGTGPSNEQFF. This chain links TRBV29-1 with TRBJ2-1; TRBD1 matches 8 bases. The J segment lost 7 bases and the V segment lost 4 bases, leaving 15 bases of the junction unmatched. Per germline, CDR1 SQVTM and CDR2 ANQGSEA. This CDR3 spans 16 amino acids.